The rows below give T cell receptor beta chains drawn from one sample of a study of T cells in Graves' hyperthyroidism and ophthalmopathy. MiXCR was run by TCRdb on the multiplex PCR reads, yielding one entry per CDR3 protein. The sample has roughly 600,000 distinct CDR3 sequences, roughly 15% seen once. The sequencing input was blood. The receptors derive from a woman between 50 and 59 years old with Graves' ophthalmopathy. The CDR3 runs from the conserved cysteine through the conserved F or W. D genes are given only for firm matches. Expanded clones get a size class; other rows say once, few or many, or leave the size out.

d_call,clone_size,j_call,v_call,cdr3_nt,cdr3_aa
.,many,TRBJ2-7,TRBV30,TGTGCCTGGAGTCACAGCTCCTACGAGCAGTACTTC,CAWSHSSYEQYF
TRBD1,many,TRBJ2-7,TRBV3-1,TGTGCCAGCAGCCAACCTAAGACAGGGAAGTCCTACGAGCAGTACTTC,CASSQPKTGKSYEQYF
.,many,TRBJ1-5,TRBV6-2/TRBV6-3,TGTGCCAGCAGTTACGCCGGTAACAATCAGCCCCAGCATTTT,CASSYAGNNQPQHF
.,many,TRBJ1-5,TRBV28,TGTGCCAGCAGTTATCCCGACTTTGACAAGCGAAATCAGCCCCAGCATTTT,CASSYPDFDKRNQPQHF
.,few,TRBJ2-7,TRBV6-5,TGTGCCAGCAGTTACCAGGGTAGCTACTACGAGCAGTACTTC,CASSYQGSYYEQYF
TRBD1,many,TRBJ2-1,TRBV5-1,TGCGCCAGCAGCTGGGGACAGTTGTCCTACAATGAGCAGTTCTTC,CASSWGQLSYNEQFF
.,few,TRBJ1-2,TRBV5-4,TGTGCCAGCAGCTTACCAGGACGCGGGTCCTCCTTCTATGGCTACACCTTC,CASSLPGRGSSFYGYTF
.,few,TRBJ2-1,TRBV25-1,TGTGCCAGCAGTGAAGGGTTGGGGTTCCCCTCCTACAATGAGCAGTTCTTC,CASSEGLGFPSYNEQFF
.,.,TRBJ1-5,TRBV19,TGTGCCTCAAACCAGGGGTTAAGCAATCAGCCCCAGCATTTT,CASNQGLSNQPQHF
.,many,TRBJ2-6,TRBV5-1,TGCGCCAGCAGCTTGGGACAGGCCAACGTCCTGACTTTC,CASSLGQANVLTF
.,few,TRBJ1-5,TRBV20-1,TGCAGTGCTAGAGATAACGGGGGGACTCAGCCCCAGCATTTT,CSARDNGGTQPQHF
TRBD1,.,TRBJ1-1,TRBV5-8,TGTGCCAGCAGCTCCGGACAGGGCGGACGAACTAAAGCTTTCTTT,CASSSGQGGRTKAFF
TRBD2,many,TRBJ2-3,TRBV6-1,TGTGCCAGCAGTGATTACGGGAGGGCAGATACGCAGTATTTT,CASSDYGRADTQYF